These T cell receptor beta chains were read from a single sample in a study of radiation and T cells in renal cell carcinoma. Here immunoSEQ multiplex PCR was the method, and the copy in TCRdb shows in-frame clones only, minus some. The sample shows about 150,000 clones, 88% of them seen only once. The input for sequencing was blood, taken from a patient whose treatment included radiotherapy and nephrectomy. These receptors all stem from a woman in her 70s with renal cell carcinoma. CDR3s include the opening cysteine and the closing phenylalanine or tryptophan.

v_call	j_call	cdr3_aa
TRBV6-1	TRBJ1-2	CASSVSSGVRIHGYTF
TRBV6-5	TRBJ2-1	CASNPGGLHEQFF
TRBV6-6	TRBJ2-2	CASRNGGALTGELFF
TRBV5-5	TRBJ2-7	CASSLEQGVNEQYF
TRBV6-4	TRBJ2-6	CASSKAQGAPGANVLTF
TRBV7-3	TRBJ1-2	CASSSSDRGQGYTF
TRBV27	TRBJ1-3	CASSMDRGHGNTIYF
TRBV5-6	TRBJ2-1	CASSSWGSSYNEQFF
TRBV6-4	TRBJ1-5	CASSAGTNQPQHF
TRBV28	TRBJ1-6	CASSPPRGNSPLHF
TRBV7-8	TRBJ2-7	CASSSVQFTGVEQYF
TRBV5-1	TRBJ1-1	CASSTDRRNTEAFF
TRBV6-1	TRBJ2-7	CASTGTGYEQYF
TRBV2	TRBJ1-1	CATLRQGPMNTEAFF
TRBV15	TRBJ1-5	CATSRATGVSDQPQHF
TRBV6-5	TRBJ2-3	CASRRQGYTDTQYF
TRBV5-6	TRBJ1-2	CASSPYRNYGYTF
TRBV7-2	TRBJ2-3	CASSSLSSYDTQYF
TRBV27	TRBJ2-5	CASSRSTGVIPLGQYF
TRBV7-8	TRBJ2-5	CASSLGLAGGWQETQYF
TRBV5-4	TRBJ2-1	CASSYGLADSYNEQFF
TRBV15	TRBJ2-5	CATSGDLETQYF
TRBV9	TRBJ1-2	CASSVEGAEAYGYTF
TRBV29-1	TRBJ1-1	CSVLTDVVAFF
TRBV5-4	TRBJ2-5	CASSLVTNQETQYF
TRBV7-2	TRBJ1-1	CASSLGRGVQAFF
TRBV7-8	TRBJ2-3	CASSSGGPVDTQYF
TRBV4-3	TRBJ2-2	CASSQVEGNTGELFF
TRBV7-2	TRBJ2-2	CASSLHSASGLPGELFF
TRBV9	TRBJ1-2	CASSAQQGFGGYTF
TRBV27	TRBJ1-6	CASSYPGRGSPLHF
TRBV9	TRBJ1-2	CASSSEIPVYGYTF
TRBV7-9	TRBJ1-4	CASSFGDRGGEKLFF
TRBV5-1	TRBJ1-3	CASSLGPGDGNTIYF
TRBV7-2	TRBJ2-1	CASSLGGGEQFF
TRBV18	TRBJ1-3	CASSPGQGISGNTIYF
TRBV2	TRBJ2-1	CASSSPTGSYNEQFF
TRBV30	TRBJ1-1	CAWTLGVPEAFF
TRBV30	TRBJ1-3	CAWGMAMDTIYF
TRBV11-2	TRBJ2-3	CASSPTSGGADTQYF
TRBV28	TRBJ2-7	CASSSPGGPTYEQYF
TRBV7-3	TRBJ2-3	CASSPLGLAGGRVTDTQYF
TRBV23-1	TRBJ1-2	CASSQPPGLKGYGYTF
TRBV6-5	TRBJ2-2	CASRLYSTGELFF
TRBV2	TRBJ2-3	CASSTPGGRSSTDTQYF
TRBV6-1	TRBJ1-2	CASPGTANYGYTF
TRBV6-5	TRBJ2-7	CASRASGGPPTTQYF
TRBV14	TRBJ2-1	CASRPLTGDVYNEQFF
TRBV13	TRBJ2-5	CASSLGTSGGGETQYF